This T cell receptor beta chain was recorded in a study of blood T cell repertoires in COVID-19. Study at large: Acute and convalescent COVID-19 specimens originated in the United States, Italy and Spain. In each case, the material was cDNA or gDNA derived from T cells, B-cell-depleted T cells, or PBMCs.

As processed by the authors: Estimation of nucleated cell counts relied on the amplification of reference gene primers. Here immunoSEQ multiplex PCR was the method, and the copy in TCRdb shows in-frame clones only, minus some. V and J calls and clone size are as listed in that table; D and trimming were resolved from the DNA. The sample shows fewer than 250,000 clones, around 80% of them seen only once. This CDR3 has 13 amino acids. The ends were cut back, 1 base at V and 12 bases at J, with 13 bases in the middle. Germline values: CDR1 LGHDT, CDR2 YNNKEL (reference sequence). A single count supports this clone.

The TCR comes from a human donor in a cohort sampled during active COVID-19. The sample was peripheral blood. This chain uses TRBV3-1 (or the pseudogene TRBV3-2) with TRBJ2-1, with D perhaps matching TRBD1 (5 bases). The CDR3 reads CASSQGRGTGQFF. CDR3 nucleotide sequence: TGTGCCAGCAGCCAAGGTAGGGGAACAGGGCAGTTCTTC.